This T cell receptor beta chain was retrieved from a study of cytomegalovirus exposure and HLA in healthy donors. Overall study findings and caveats: Later analysis identified some 16,000 TCR beta sequences associated with HLA alleles, using a false discovery rate threshold of 0.05. Reports credit the classifier with highly specific, highly sensitive diagnosis of cytomegalovirus status. A later analysis by the authors found several of the most significant clusters apparently linked to common viral pathogens. Earlier analysis looked at TCR beta V segments, and most were productive about 90% or about 30% of the time.

PCR primers comprised 60 Vbeta and 13 Jbeta primers. The data were produced by immunoSEQ multiplex PCR, yet TCRdb's version contains in-frame clones alone and is incomplete. The sample carries about 93,000 clones, nearly 80% recorded once. Remarks on this clone: Its antigen is undetermined.

The CDR3 loop spans 16 amino acids. V dropped 5 bases and J dropped 0 bases, with 15 bases sitting between them. CDR1 is SGHAT, CDR2 FQNNGV, per germline. This clonotype was sampled from a woman aged 40 to 55 in good health and CMV-seronegative. Sequencing was carried out using PBMCs. The J gene is TRBJ2-3, the V gene TRBV11-2, with D possibly TRBD2 on 7 matching bases. The CDR3 DNA follows: TGTGCCAGCAGCACACGAGCGGGGACAAGCACAGATACGCAGTATTTT. This codes for CASSTRAGTSTDTQYF.